This section outlines one T cell receptor (beta chain) sequence together with its context. The antigen is undetermined. Treatment was busulfan-fludarabine conditioning, a marrow graft, and cyclophosphamide on days +3 and +4. The entry originates in a study of T cells after posttransplantation cyclophosphamide. Study-wide results and limits: Tissue-infiltrating T cells from skin or gut overlapped little with blood T cells.

CDR3 length: 14 residues. V lost 8 bases to trimming and J lost 1 base; unmatched junction nucleotides: 5. Per germline, CDR1 ENHRY and CDR2 SYGVKD. Profiled with immunoSEQ multiplex PCR; TCRdb holds only in-frame clones, not every one. The sample shows 20,000 or so clones, around 90% of them seen only once. This chain links TRBV10-3 with TRBJ2-1; TRBD2 matches 7 bases. The sequencing used PBMCs, collected after allogeneic stem cell transplant with posttransplant cyclophosphamide. The source of this sequence is a female patient aged 40-50 years who received an allogeneic stem cell transplant from a related donor, was CMV-positive, and had no GVHD. Some T cells may arise from the graft donor. CDR3 loop: CAIRMRESYNEQFF. Written as DNA, the CDR3 is TGTGCCATCCGAATGCGGGAGTCCTACAATGAGCAGTTCTTC.